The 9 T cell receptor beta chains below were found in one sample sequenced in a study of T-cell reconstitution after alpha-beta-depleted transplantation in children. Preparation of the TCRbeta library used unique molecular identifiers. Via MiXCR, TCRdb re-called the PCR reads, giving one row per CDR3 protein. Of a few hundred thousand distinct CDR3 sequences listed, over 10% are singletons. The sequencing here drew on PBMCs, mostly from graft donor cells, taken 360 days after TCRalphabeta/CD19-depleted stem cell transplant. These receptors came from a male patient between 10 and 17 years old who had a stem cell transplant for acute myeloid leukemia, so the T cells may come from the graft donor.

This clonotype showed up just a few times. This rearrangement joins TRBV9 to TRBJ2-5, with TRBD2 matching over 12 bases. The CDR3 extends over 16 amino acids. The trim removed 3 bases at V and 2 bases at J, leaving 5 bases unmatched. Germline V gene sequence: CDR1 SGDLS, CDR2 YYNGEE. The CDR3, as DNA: TGTGCCAGCAGCGCCCGGACTAGCGGGACTCAAGAGACCCAGTACTTC. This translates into CASSARTSGTQETQYF. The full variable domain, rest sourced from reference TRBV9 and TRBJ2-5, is DSGVTQTPKHLITATGQRVTLRCSPRSGDLSVYWYQQSLDQGLQFLIQYYNGEERAKGNILERFSAQQFPDLHSELNLSSLELGDSALYFCASSARTSGTQETQYFGPGTRLLVL.

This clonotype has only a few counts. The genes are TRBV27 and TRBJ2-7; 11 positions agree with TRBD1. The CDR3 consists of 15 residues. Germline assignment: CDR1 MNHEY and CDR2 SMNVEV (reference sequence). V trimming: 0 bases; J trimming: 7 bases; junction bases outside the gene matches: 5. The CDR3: CASSLSMGQGEEQYF. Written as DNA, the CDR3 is TGTGCCAGCAGTTTATCGATGGGACAGGGGGAAGAGCAGTACTTC.

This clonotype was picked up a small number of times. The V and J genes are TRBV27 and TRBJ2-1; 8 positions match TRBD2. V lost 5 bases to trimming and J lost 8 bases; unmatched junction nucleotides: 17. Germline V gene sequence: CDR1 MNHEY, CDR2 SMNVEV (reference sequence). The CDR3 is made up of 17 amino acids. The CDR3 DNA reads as TGTGCCAGCAGTCCATCCCTGATAGCGGGACTATCCCATGAGCAGTTCTTC. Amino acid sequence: CASSPSLIAGLSHEQFF.

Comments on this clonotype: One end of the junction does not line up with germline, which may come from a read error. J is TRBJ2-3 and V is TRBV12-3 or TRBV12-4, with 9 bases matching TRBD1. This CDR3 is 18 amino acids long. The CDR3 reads CTSSRDRALGRGSDTQYF. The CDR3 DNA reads TGTACCAGCAGCCGGGACAGGGCATTAGGAAGGGGTTCGGATACGCAGTATTTT.

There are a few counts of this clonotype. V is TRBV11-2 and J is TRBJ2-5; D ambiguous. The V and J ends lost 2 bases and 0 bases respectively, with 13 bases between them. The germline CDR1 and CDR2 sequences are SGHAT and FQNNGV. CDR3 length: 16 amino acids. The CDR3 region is CASSLIKDRYQETQYF. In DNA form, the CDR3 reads TGTGCCAGCAGCTTAATTAAAGACCGCTACCAAGAGACCCAGTACTTC.

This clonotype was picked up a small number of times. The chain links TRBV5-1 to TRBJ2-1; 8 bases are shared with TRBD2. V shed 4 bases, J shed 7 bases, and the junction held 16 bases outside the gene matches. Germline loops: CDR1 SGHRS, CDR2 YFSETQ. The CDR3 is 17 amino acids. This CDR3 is CASSPPSTGTRSNEQFF. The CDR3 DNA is TGCGCCAGCAGCCCTCCCTCGACCGGGACTAGGTCTAATGAGCAGTTCTTC.

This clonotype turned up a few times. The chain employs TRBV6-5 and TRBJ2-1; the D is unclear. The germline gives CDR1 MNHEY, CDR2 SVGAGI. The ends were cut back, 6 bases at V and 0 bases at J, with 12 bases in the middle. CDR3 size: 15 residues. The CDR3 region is CASSTTRLSYNEQFF. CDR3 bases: TGTGCCAGCAGCACGACTCGGCTCTCCTACAATGAGCAGTTCTTC.

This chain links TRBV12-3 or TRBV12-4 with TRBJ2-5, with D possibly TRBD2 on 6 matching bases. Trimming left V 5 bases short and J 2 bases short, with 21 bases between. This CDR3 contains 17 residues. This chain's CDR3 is CASSPGAGSVGQETQYF. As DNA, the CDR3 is TGTGCCAGCAGTCCCGGAGCCGGGAGTGTCGGACAAGAGACCCAGTACTTC.

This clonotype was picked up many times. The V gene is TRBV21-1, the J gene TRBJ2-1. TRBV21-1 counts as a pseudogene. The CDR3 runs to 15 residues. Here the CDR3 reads CASSNLMVSYNEQFF. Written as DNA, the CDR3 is TGTGCCAGCAGCAACCTCATGGTCTCCTACAATGAGCAGTTCTTC.